This passage covers 3 T cell receptor beta chains from one sample sequenced in a study of T cell repertoires in cytomegalovirus infection. MiXCR, applied by TCRdb to the reads, yields one record per CDR3 protein. The profile covers approximately 250,000 distinct CDR3 sequences, with around 8.7% appearing a single time and roughly 15% taken by the ten largest. The specimen was PBMCs. Source of these receptors: a human donor in good health (CMV status not recorded). Some clones in this sample may be carry-over from other donors' samples.

This clonotype was detected many times. This chain joins TRBV7-2 and TRBJ2-7; D is possibly TRBD2 (6 bases). The germline V gene encodes CDR1 SGHTA and CDR2 FQGNSA. The length of the CDR3 is 16 residues. V was pared by 0 bases and J by 2 bases, with 14 bases between. The CDR3 loop is CASSLAPTGDPYEQYF. CDR3 nucleotides: TGTGCCAGCAGCTTAGCCCCTACGGGGGACCCCTACGAGCAGTACTTC.

Ten or more counts support this clonotype. V usage is TRBV28 and J usage is TRBJ1-2, with D possibly being TRBD1 (5 bases). The germline V gene encodes CDR1 MDHEN and CDR2 SYDVKM. V was clipped by 5 bases and J by 4 bases, with 11 bases between them. CDR3 length equals 13 residues. CDR3 nucleotides: TGTGCCAGCAGTCTGGACACGGGCTATGGCTACACCTTC. Translation: CASSLDTGYGYTF.

This clonotype was seen repeatedly, ten times or more. V usage is TRBV6-2 or TRBV6-3 and J usage is TRBJ2-7, with 11 bases fitting TRBD1. V lost 7 bases, J lost 3 bases, and 8 bases stayed unmatched. CDR3 length: 15 amino acids. CDR1 MNHEY and CDR2 SVGEGT come from the germline V gene. The chain's CDR3 is CASTHPGTGGYEQYF. The CDR3 DNA sequence: TGTGCCAGCACCCACCCCGGGACAGGGGGCTACGAGCAGTACTTC.